This entry lists 20 T cell receptor beta chains sequenced from one sample in a study of response to subunit inactivated influenza vaccine. TCRdb reprocessed the RT-PCR reads with MiXCR, giving one entry per CDR3 protein. The sample records about 480,000 distinct CDR3 sequences, 25% being singletons. The sample was CD4+ T cells sorted from PBMCs, taken 5 to 6 days after vaccination. The receptor set was obtained from a man aged 50-59 years who received an inactivated influenza vaccine.

This chain links TRBV15 with TRBJ2-5; D unclear. Trimming removed 0 bases at V and 1 base at J, with 9 bases between. This CDR3 region has 15 residues. Germline assignment: CDR1 LNHNV and CDR2 YYDKDF (reference sequence). Here the CDR3 DNA reads TGTGCCACCAGCAGAGATCCACAGCTCCAAGAGACCCAGTACTTC. Its protein product is CATSRDPQLQETQYF.

The sample holds many counts of this clonotype. The rearrangement links TRBV5-1 to TRBJ2-3, with a possible D match to TRBD1 (5 bases). The CDR3 covers 11 residues. The germline V gene has CDR1 SGHRS and CDR2 YFSETQ. V lost 7 bases, J lost 8 bases, and 11 bases lay in between. The CDR3 DNA is TGCGCCAGCTATTTTAGGGGTACGCAGTATTTT. Encoded protein: CASYFRGTQYF.

The J gene is TRBJ2-5, the V gene TRBV28, with D maybe TRBD2 (6 bases). From germline, CDR1 is MDHEN and CDR2 SYDVKM. Trimming cost V 6 bases and J 5 bases, with 22 bases left between them. The CDR3 has 16 amino acids. CDR3 amino acids: CASRPTGTGEWETQYF. CDR3 DNA: TGTGCCAGCAGGCCTACCGGGACTGGGGAATGGGAGACCCAGTACTTC.

In its sample, this clonotype was seen once. The genes are TRBV25-1 and TRBJ2-5, with D possibly called TRBD1 or TRBD2 (5 bases each). The length of the CDR3 is 14 residues. Germline V gives CDR1 MGHDK, CDR2 SYGVNS. Trimming removed 1 base from V and 5 bases from J, with 11 bases in between. CDR3 bases: TGTGCCAGCAGTGAATTGAGGGGCCAGGAGACCCAGTACTTC. It specifies CASSELRGQETQYF.

The chain couples TRBV7-2 to TRBJ2-1, with TRBD1 matching over 9 bases. The CDR3 runs to 17 residues. Unmatched junction bases numbered 8, after V lost 1 base and J lost 4 bases. CDR1 is SGHTA and CDR2 is FQGNSA in the germline V gene. CDR3 sequence reads: CASSLVGQGIVYNEQFF. The CDR3 DNA sequence: TGTGCCAGCAGCTTAGTCGGACAGGGGATCGTGTACAATGAGCAGTTCTTC.

The chain uses TRBV6-1 and TRBJ2-1; 8 nucleotides line up with TRBD2. Germline CDR1 is MNHNS and CDR2 is SASEGT. The CDR3 totals 16 residues. V was clipped by 7 bases and J by 6 bases; unmatched bases: 14. CDR3 sequence reads: CASNRRTSYQFNEQFF. CDR3 DNA: TGTGCCAGCAACCGACGGACTAGCTATCAATTCAATGAGCAGTTCTTC.

This clonotype was found a few times. The chain links TRBV29-1 to TRBJ2-5, with D perhaps TRBD1 (6 bases). CDR3 length: 14 residues. The germline V gene has CDR1 SQVTM and CDR2 ANQGSEA. V was pared by 4 bases and J by 5 bases, with 17 bases between. The CDR3 reads CSVATRGVDETQYF. CDR3 coding DNA: TGCAGCGTTGCGACCAGGGGAGTCGATGAGACCCAGTACTTC.

The CDR3 loop is CASSLSRANNEQFF. DNA for the CDR3: TGTGCCAGCAGTTTATCTAGGGCTAACAATGAGCAGTTCTTC. The V gene is TRBV6-2 or TRBV6-3, the J gene TRBJ2-1, with D hard to call. CDR1 and CDR2 from the germline V gene are MNHEY and SVGEGT. The ends were cut back, 4 bases at V and 5 bases at J, with 12 bases in the middle. This CDR3 region has 14 residues.

In this sample, this clonotype turned up a few times. The chain joins TRBV10-3 to TRBJ2-3; D remains unclear. There are 16 residues in the CDR3. Trimming stripped 6 bases from V and 2 bases from J, with 18 bases between. The germline gives CDR1 ENHRY, CDR2 SYGVKD. In DNA form, the CDR3 reads TGTGCCATCAGGGGGTCGGCAGGACGGAACACAGATACGCAGTATTTT. Protein: CAIRGSAGRNTDTQYF.

This rearrangement joins TRBV6-1 to TRBJ2-7, with D possibly being TRBD2 (5 bases). V lost 5 bases and J lost 2, with 10 bases in between. CDR3 length: 13 amino acids. CDR1 and CDR2 (germline): MNHNS, SASEGT. CDR3 in DNA: TGTGCCAGCAGTCGGACTCAAACCTACGAGCAGTACTTC. Amino acids: CASSRTQTYEQYF.

Ten or more counts support this clonotype. The rearrangement links TRBV5-1 to TRBJ2-2, with 8 bases identical to TRBD1. This CDR3 has 15 residues. The V gene's germline CDR1 is SGHRS and CDR2 YFSETQ. V lost 4 bases and J lost 6; bases outside the gene matches: 8. The CDR3 DNA reads TGCGCCAGCAGCCTACGGGACAGGAGGGCCGGGGAGCTGTTTTTT. Encoded protein: CASSLRDRRAGELFF. Together with reference TRBV5-1 and TRBJ2-2, the CDR3 gives the full variable domain: KAGVTQTPRYLIKTRGQQVTLSCSPISGHRSVSWYQQTPGQGLQFLFEYFSETQRNKGNFPGRFSGRQFSNSRSEMNVSTLELGDSALYLCASSLRDRRAGELFFGEGSRLTVL.

The V call is TRBV5-1, the J call TRBJ1-2; possibly TRBD1 for D (6 bases). The CDR3 runs to 12 residues. Germline V gene data show CDR1 as SGHRS and CDR2 as YFSETQ. The V end was cut by 2 bases, the J end by 7 bases, with 9 bases between. CDR3 residues: CASSLGGSGYTF. The CDR3 DNA reads as TGCGCCAGCAGCTTAGGGGGAAGTGGCTACACCTTC.

The chain carries TRBV6-1 and TRBJ2-1; a weak D match, TRBD2 (5 bases). CDR1 MNHNS and CDR2 SASEGT come from the germline V gene. V was trimmed by 7 bases and J by 4 bases, leaving 17 bases between them. The length of the CDR3 is 15 residues. The CDR3 DNA reads as TGTGCCAGCAAGAATGGAGGCCCTACATACAATGAGCAGTTCTTC. The encoded protein is CASKNGGPTYNEQFF.

This clonotype has only a few counts. The chain employs TRBV9 and TRBJ2-1; TRBD2 matches at 7 bases. The junction had 3 bases not matched to a gene; V was cut back by 0 bases and J by 0 bases. The germline V gene has CDR1 SGDLS and CDR2 YYNGEE. The CDR3 loop spans 16 amino acids. CDR3 amino acids: CASSVVRGSSYNEQFF. CDR3 nucleotides: TGTGCCAGCAGCGTAGTTCGCGGGAGCTCCTACAATGAGCAGTTCTTC.

This chain connects TRBV7-9 to TRBJ2-7, with 8 positions matching TRBD2. The CDR3 covers 15 residues. Germline V lookup: CDR1 SEHNR, CDR2 FQNEAQ (reference sequence). Germline trimming cut 1 base from V and 0 bases from J; bases unmatched to any gene: 2. CDR3 region: CASSLDGTSSYEQYF. CDR3 bases: TGTGCCAGCAGCTTAGATGGGACTAGCTCCTACGAGCAGTACTTC.

A remark on this clonotype: An end of the junction differs from the germline gene, which may be a read error. V and J are TRBV7-2 and TRBJ2-2; D might be TRBD2 (5 bases). CDR3 length: 16 amino acids. From germline, CDR1 is SGHTA and CDR2 FQGNSA. CDR3 loop: CACSSLGVTNTGELFF. In DNA form, the CDR3 reads TGTGCCTGCAGCTCCCTCGGGGTAACGAACACCGGGGAGCTGTTTTTT. Complete variable domain (other parts from reference TRBV7-2 and TRBJ2-2): GAGVSQSPSNKVTEKGKDVELRCDPISGHTALYWYRQSLGQGLEFLIYFQGNSAPDKSGLPSDRFSAERTGGSVSTLTIQRTQQEDSAVYLCACSSLGVTNTGELFFGEGSRLTVL.

The J gene is TRBJ2-7, the V gene TRBV4-3, with 8 nucleotides matching TRBD1. The CDR3 runs 17 residues. With 3 bases clipped from V and 2 bases from J, the junction kept 12 bases outside the gene matches. Germline V gene lookup returns CDR1 LGHNA and CDR2 YSLEER. The DNA for the CDR3 is TGCGCCAGCAGCCATGGATCAGGGGGCGCCTCTCCCTACGAGCAGTACTTC. Translated: CASSHGSGGASPYEQYF.

This clonotype was seen a handful of times. The J gene is TRBJ2-1, the V gene TRBV5-1; 7 bases agree with TRBD1. The CDR3 has 15 amino acids. The ends lost 3 bases at V and 0 bases at J; junction bases unmatched: 3. CDR1 is SGHRS and CDR2 is YFSETQ in the germline V gene. CDR3 region: CASSSGQHSYNEQFF. Here the CDR3 DNA reads TGCGCCAGCAGCTCGGGACAGCACTCCTACAATGAGCAGTTCTTC. Full variable domain (outside the CDR3, taken from reference TRBV5-1 and TRBJ2-1): KAGVTQTPRYLIKTRGQQVTLSCSPISGHRSVSWYQQTPGQGLQFLFEYFSETQRNKGNFPGRFSGRQFSNSRSEMNVSTLELGDSALYLCASSSGQHSYNEQFFGPGTRLTVL.

This clonotype was seen a handful of times. The genes are TRBV4-2 and TRBJ2-7; 9 nucleotides align to TRBD1. Germline CDR1 reads LGHNA; CDR2 reads YNFKEQ. V lost 0 bases, J lost 6 bases, and 6 bases stayed unmatched. This CDR3 region has 15 residues. CDR3 amino acids: CASSQDEDRGGEQYF. The CDR3 DNA follows: TGTGCCAGCAGCCAAGATGAAGACAGGGGGGGCGAGCAGTACTTC.

This chain uses TRBV7-2 with TRBJ2-4; D may be TRBD1 or TRBD2 (5 bases each). The CDR3 length is 13 residues. Germline CDR1 and CDR2: SGHTA and FQGNSA. Deletions cut 0 bases from V and 8 bases from J, with 8 bases between. The chain's CDR3 is CASSLAMGDIQYF. The CDR3 coding sequence is TGTGCCAGCAGCTTAGCGATGGGGGACATTCAGTACTTC.